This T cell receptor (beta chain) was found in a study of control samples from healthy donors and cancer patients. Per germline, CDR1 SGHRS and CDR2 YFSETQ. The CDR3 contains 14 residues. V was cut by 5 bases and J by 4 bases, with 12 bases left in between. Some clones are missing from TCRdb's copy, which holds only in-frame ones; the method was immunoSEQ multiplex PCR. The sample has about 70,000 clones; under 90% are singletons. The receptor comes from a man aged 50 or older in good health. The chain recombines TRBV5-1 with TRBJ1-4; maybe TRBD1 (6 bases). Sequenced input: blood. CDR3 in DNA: TGCGCCAGCAGTTCCGACAGGATTAATGAAAAACTGTTTTTT. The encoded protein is CASSSDRINEKLFF. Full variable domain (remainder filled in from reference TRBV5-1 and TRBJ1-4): KAGVTQTPRYLIKTRGQQVTLSCSPISGHRSVSWYQQTPGQGLQFLFEYFSETQRNKGNFPGRFSGRQFSNSRSEMNVSTLELGDSALYLCASSSDRINEKLFFGSGTQLSVL.